These 24 T cell receptor beta chains share one sample of origin, sequenced in a study of T cell repertoires in cytomegalovirus infection. The antigens of these receptors remain unknown. TCRdb reanalysed the reads using MiXCR and keeps one entry per CDR3 protein. Of around 340,000 distinct CDR3 sequences in the sample, about 27% are singletons; the top ten hold 15% to 25%. Sequenced material: cultured PBMCs, taken from culture after CMV antigen stimulation. These receptors were taken from a human donor in good health (CMV status not recorded). Some clones in this sample may be carry-over from other donors' samples.

This sequence joins TRBV5-5 and TRBJ1-6; no firm D call. V was cut by 3 bases and J by 8 bases, with 15 bases left in between. The CDR3 runs 15 residues. Germline values: CDR1 SGHKS, CDR2 YYEKEE (reference sequence). The CDR3 here is CASSSLTVLDSPLHF. In DNA form, the CDR3 reads TGTGCCAGCAGCTCCCTGACCGTTTTGGATTCACCCCTCCACTTT.

A few counts support this clonotype. J is TRBJ1-6 and V is TRBV5-1; tentatively, D is TRBD1 (6 bases). This CDR3 comprises 15 residues. Germline V gene sequence: CDR1 SGHRS, CDR2 YFSETQ. Trimming pared 4 bases from V and 7 bases from J, leaving 15 bases between. CDR3 nucleotide sequence: TGCGCCAGCAGCACCGGAAGCCAGGGGAATTCACCCCTCCACTTT. Encoded protein: CASSTGSQGNSPLHF.

This clonotype was seen ten or more times. The rearrangement joins TRBV7-8 to TRBJ1-1, with D perhaps matching TRBD1 (5 bases). Trimming pared 2 bases from V and 3 bases from J, leaving 13 bases between. The CDR3 has 15 residues. Germline V gives CDR1 SGHVS, CDR2 FQNEAQ. The CDR3 region has the DNA TGTGCCAGCAGCTTAAATCTGGGGCTTGACACTGAAGCTTTCTTT. This codes for CASSLNLGLDTEAFF.

This clonotype was seen only a few times. This chain links TRBV12-3 or TRBV12-4 with TRBJ1-5; D unclear. The CDR3 has 15 amino acids. Trimming took off 6 bases at V and 6 bases at J, with 18 bases between the two ends. Written as DNA, the CDR3 is TGTGCCAGCAGCTCCCAGGAGTCCGCGGGTCAGCCCCAGCATTTT. It specifies CASSSQESAGQPQHF.

This clonotype was observed a handful of times. CDR3 nucleotides: TGCAGCGCTCGGGAGACGAATGAGCAGTTCTTC. Amino acid sequence: CSARETNEQFF. This chain links TRBV29-1 with TRBJ2-1; D is perhaps TRBD2 (6 bases). CDR1 and CDR2 from the germline V gene are SQVTM and ANQGSEA. V was cut by 7 bases and J by 7 bases, with 11 bases left in between. The CDR3 runs to 11 residues.

This clonotype has a handful of counts. The chain joins TRBV30 to TRBJ2-1; TRBD1 aligns across 10 bases. Germline V lookup: CDR1 GTSNPN, CDR2 SVGIG (reference sequence). Germline trimming cut 2 bases from V and 7 bases from J; bases unmatched to any gene: 8. CDR3 length: 15 residues. The CDR3 region is CAWSQDRGARNEQFF. The CDR3 region has the DNA TGTGCCTGGAGTCAGGACAGGGGGGCGAGGAATGAGCAGTTCTTC. The entire variable domain, with the rest obtained from reference TRBV30 and TRBJ2-1, is as follows: SQTIHQWPATLVQPVGSPLSLECTVEGTSNPNLYWYRQAAGRGLQLLFYSVGIGQISSEVPQNLSASRPQDRQFILSSKKLLLSDSGFYLCAWSQDRGARNEQFFGPGTRLTVL.

This clonotype was observed many times. The CDR3 loop is CASSSDRGREGNQPQHF. In DNA form, the CDR3 reads TGTGCCAGCAGCTCGGACAGGGGGCGCGAGGGCAATCAGCCCCAGCATTTT. The chain couples TRBV7-8 to TRBJ1-5, with 11 bases that match TRBD1. Germline CDR1 is SGHVS and CDR2 is FQNEAQ. The CDR3 has 17 amino acids. J was trimmed by 2 bases and V by 4 bases; bases with no gene match: 7.

This sequence joins TRBV5-5 and TRBJ2-1, with D perhaps matching TRBD1 (5 bases). Germline V gene data show CDR1 as SGHKS and CDR2 as YYEKEE (reference sequence). With 0 bases removed from V and 6 bases from J, the gap between germline ends came to 10 bases. CDR3 length: 14 amino acids. In nucleotides, the CDR3 is TGTGCCAGCAGCTTGGGCAGGGTGGCCAATGAGCAGTTCTTC. Translating it yields CASSLGRVANEQFF. The whole variable domain, filled in from reference TRBV5-5 and TRBJ2-1, reads DAGVTQSPTHLIKTRGQQVTLRCSPISGHKSVSWYQQVLGQGPQFIFQYYEKEERGRGNFPDRFSARQFPNYSSELNVNALLLGDSALYLCASSLGRVANEQFFGPGTRLTVL.

This clonotype has more than one count but fewer than ten. The CDR3 loop is CASSWSGNYNEQFF. Written as DNA, the CDR3 is TGTGCCAGCAGCTGGAGCGGGAACTACAATGAGCAGTTCTTC. The rearrangement joins TRBV7-6 to TRBJ2-1; 7 bases fit TRBD2. Trimming removed 4 bases from V and 3 bases from J; junction bases left unmatched: 3. The germline gives CDR1 SGHVS, CDR2 FNYEAQ. This CDR3 contains 14 residues. Full variable domain (rest looked up from reference TRBV7-6 and TRBJ2-1): GAGVSQSPRYKVTKRGQDVALRCDPISGHVSLYWYRQALGQGPEFLTYFNYEAQQDKSGLPNDRFSAERPEGSISTLTIQRTEQRDSAMYRCASSWSGNYNEQFFGPGTRLTVL.

This clonotype was seen at least ten times. The chain joins TRBV20-1 to TRBJ2-7, with TRBD2 matching over 16 bases. CDR1 is DFQATT and CDR2 is SNEGSKA in the germline V gene (reference sequence). The length of the CDR3 is 18 residues. After removal of 2 bases from V and 0 bases from J, the junction contained 7 bases not matched to a gene. CDR3 residues: CSARPGLAGGIYSYEQYF. As DNA, the CDR3 is TGCAGTGCTAGACCGGGACTAGCGGGAGGGATATACTCCTACGAGCAGTACTTC.

The chain recombines TRBV7-9 with TRBJ1-2; TRBD1 aligns across 7 bases. CDR3 length: 14 residues. The junction had 7 bases not matched to a gene; V was cut back by 5 bases and J by 4 bases. CDR1 and CDR2 from the germline V gene are SEHNR and FQNEAQ (reference sequence). For the CDR3, the DNA is TGTGCCAGCAGCAGTGGACAGGCTACCTATGGCTACACCTTC. It encodes CASSSGQATYGYTF.

Notes on this clonotype: It may be a read error: a sequence one base away is much more abundant. The V call is TRBV7-2, the J call TRBJ2-7; 14 nucleotides align to TRBD2. The V segment lost 5 bases and the J segment 4 bases; nucleotides outside the gene matches: 13. CDR3 length equals 18 residues. Germline V CDR1 and CDR2: SGHTA, FQGNSA. The CDR3 spells CASSLTGGTSGGAYEQYF. The CDR3 DNA sequence: TGTGCCAGCAGCCTGACGGGTGGGACTAGCGGGGGAGCGTACGAGCAGTACTTC.

The chain has TRBV28 and TRBJ2-5; the D gene could be TRBD1 or TRBD2 (7 bases each). Deletions cut 7 bases from V and 9 bases from J, with 24 bases between. CDR1 and CDR2 from the germline V gene are MDHEN and SYDVKM. CDR3 length: 15 residues. The CDR3 spells CASTTAGGAVLAQYF. The CDR3 nucleotides read TGTGCCAGCACCACCGCAGGGGGGGCGGTTTTAGCCCAGTACTTC.

This clonotype was detected only a few times. CDR3 protein: CASSFSGGAETQYF. The CDR3, as DNA: TGTGCCAGCAGCTTCTCCGGGGGGGCTGAGACCCAGTACTTC. The genes are TRBV7-6 and TRBJ2-5; 8 bases align to TRBD2. This CDR3 region has 14 residues. With 3 bases clipped from V and 5 bases from J, the junction kept 5 bases outside the gene matches. From germline, CDR1 is SGHVS and CDR2 FNYEAQ.

The V call is TRBV7-9, the J call TRBJ2-7; D might be TRBD1 or TRBD2, each matching 5 bases. The CDR3 has 17 amino acids. Germline V gene sequence: CDR1 SEHNR, CDR2 FQNEAQ (reference sequence). V was shortened by 3 bases and J by 0 bases, with 18 bases between the two germline ends. CDR3 residues: CASSFWLSPGSSYEQYF. In DNA, the CDR3 is TGTGCCAGCAGCTTTTGGCTATCTCCAGGGAGCTCCTACGAGCAGTACTTC.

This clonotype was counted ten times or more. The chain uses TRBV24-1 and TRBJ1-2; 8 positions agree with TRBD1. This CDR3 is built from 15 residues. The V and J ends lost 0 bases and 6 bases, in that order; junction bases with no gene match: 5. Germline V CDR1 and CDR2: KGHDR, SFDVKD. CDR3 DNA sequence: TGTGCCACCAGTGATTTGGGACAGGGTCAGGATGGCTACACCTTC. This sequence encodes CATSDLGQGQDGYTF.

This chain uses TRBV18 with TRBJ2-7; D gene unclear. The germline V and J ends were trimmed by 1 base and 0 bases, with 7 bases remaining between them. The CDR3 has 14 residues. Germline-derived CDR1 and CDR2 are KGHSH and LQKENI. Here the CDR3 reads CASSPLPDSYEQYF. The CDR3 region has the DNA TGTGCCAGCTCACCACTCCCGGACTCCTACGAGCAGTACTTC.

This sequence joins TRBV4-1 and TRBJ2-1, with 8 bases lining up with TRBD2. The germline V gene encodes CDR1 MGHRA and CDR2 YSYEKL. The CDR3 is 15 amino acids. V lost 0 bases to trimming and J lost 5 bases; unmatched junction nucleotides: 3. In DNA form, the CDR3 reads TGCGCCAGCAGCCAAGAGGAGGGACTAGACAATGAGCAGTTCTTC. Translating it yields CASSQEEGLDNEQFF.

This clonotype was counted only a few times. The chain carries TRBV5-5 and TRBJ2-7, with D perhaps matching TRBD1 or TRBD2 (6 bases each). The CDR3 is 14 amino acids. CDR1 is SGHKS, CDR2 YYEKEE, per germline (reference sequence). V gave up 7 bases and J gave up 3 bases, with 17 bases separating them. The CDR3 nucleotides read TGTGCCAGCGGCGGGACCGGACAGTTCTACGAGCAGTACTTC. Translating gives CASGGTGQFYEQYF.

This clonotype occurred many times. The chain employs TRBV6-1 and TRBJ2-6; D not resolved. The CDR3 runs to 13 residues. V was shortened by 5 bases and J by 1 base, with 3 bases between the two germline ends. The V gene's germline CDR1 is MNHNS and CDR2 SASEGT. CDR3: CASSWSGANVLTF. In DNA, the CDR3 is TGTGCCAGCAGTTGGTCTGGGGCCAACGTCCTGACTTTC.

This clonotype occurred a few times. The chain couples TRBV12-3 or TRBV12-4 to TRBJ1-2; possibly TRBD1 for D (5 bases). With 5 bases removed from V and 6 bases from J, the gap between germline ends came to 25 bases. The CDR3 sequence is 17 residues long. The CDR3 bases are TGTGCCAGCAGTGTCCTCTCCCCACAGGAGTCAACTAATGGCTACACCTTC. Its protein product is CASSVLSPQESTNGYTF.

The rearrangement joins TRBV7-2 to TRBJ2-3; 12 bases map to TRBD1. The CDR3 has 17 amino acids. Trimming at V came to 0 bases and at J to 4 bases, leaving 5 bases not matched to a gene. Germline CDR1 and CDR2: SGHTA and FQGNSA. CDR3 residues: CASSLAGGTGGADTQYF. In nucleotides, the CDR3 is TGTGCCAGCAGCTTAGCAGGAGGGACAGGGGGCGCAGATACGCAGTATTTT.

In its sample, this clonotype was seen a few times. The chain carries TRBV7-9 and TRBJ2-5, with D perhaps given as TRBD1 or TRBD2 (5 bases each). CDR3 size: 15 residues. V was pared by 5 bases and J by 1 base, with 14 bases between. Germline assignment: CDR1 SEHNR and CDR2 FQNEAQ (reference sequence). CDR3 DNA sequence: TGTGCCAGCAGCCCGCCATTTGGGGGCCAAGAGACCCAGTACTTC. Amino acids: CASSPPFGGQETQYF.

Only a few counts were recorded for this clonotype. The rearrangement joins TRBV24-1 to TRBJ1-5; TRBD1 matches 8 bases. V shed 3 bases, J shed 8 bases, and the junction held 5 bases outside the gene matches. The CDR3 extends over 14 amino acids. Germline-derived CDR1 and CDR2 are KGHDR and SFDVKD. Here the CDR3 DNA reads TGTGCCACCAGTGATCCTGACAGGGGTGAGCCCCAGCATTTT. It translates to CATSDPDRGEPQHF.